This T cell receptor beta chain came from a study of T cell responses to AZD1222 COVID-19 vaccine. Study conclusions and caveats: Only after the peak T cell response were repertoires sampled. Only a handful of AZD1222 recipients were seropositive at baseline. Spike-specific TCR breadth and depth both grew after two AZD1222 doses.

TCRdb keeps only in-frame clones here, not all; method: immunoSEQ multiplex PCR. The table records roughly 250,000 clones, approximately 95% of them present only once. V was pared by 5 bases and J by 5 bases, with 14 bases between. Germline CDR1 reads SGHRS; CDR2 reads YFSETQ. This CDR3 is 14 amino acids long. Turning to this clone: The antigen is not known.

The sample was peripheral blood, taken on day 0 of AZD1222 vaccination. V and J are TRBV5-1 and TRBJ1-3; tentatively, D is TRBD1 (6 bases). The source of this sequence is an adult in good health. DNA for the CDR3: TGCGCCAGCAGTCCACCGGGACAAAGAAACACCATATATTTT. Translated: CASSPPGQRNTIYF.